A single TCR beta chain is shown here with its context. Antigen specificity is unknown. Primers used in a second PCR of about 7 to 12 cycles were a sample-barcoded 5' primer and a J-beta primer mix. Every sample returned 2.5 million or more CDR3-containing paired-end reads. TCRdb reprocessed the 5' RACE reads with MiXCR, giving one entry per CDR3 protein. The sample includes about 680,000 distinct CDR3 sequences, around half seen only once; the top ten take under 35%. This entry belongs to a study of blood T cells in healthy people across ages. Findings and caveats of the study: Using unsorted PBMCs precluded a conclusive naive versus antigen-experienced comparison.

The germline gives CDR1 MNHEY, CDR2 SVGAGI. CDR3 size: 14 residues. V was trimmed by 3 bases and J by 5 bases, leaving 14 bases between them. Each donor was a healthy Caucasian individual from Russia, aged 6 to 90. The V gene is TRBV6-5, the J gene TRBJ2-7; D is possibly TRBD1 (6 bases). Input material: blood. This clonotype originated in a woman between 55 and 75 years old in good health. CDR3 bases: TGTGCCAGCAGTTATGGGCACAGGGCCCACGAGCAGTACTTC. This encodes CASSYGHRAHEQYF.